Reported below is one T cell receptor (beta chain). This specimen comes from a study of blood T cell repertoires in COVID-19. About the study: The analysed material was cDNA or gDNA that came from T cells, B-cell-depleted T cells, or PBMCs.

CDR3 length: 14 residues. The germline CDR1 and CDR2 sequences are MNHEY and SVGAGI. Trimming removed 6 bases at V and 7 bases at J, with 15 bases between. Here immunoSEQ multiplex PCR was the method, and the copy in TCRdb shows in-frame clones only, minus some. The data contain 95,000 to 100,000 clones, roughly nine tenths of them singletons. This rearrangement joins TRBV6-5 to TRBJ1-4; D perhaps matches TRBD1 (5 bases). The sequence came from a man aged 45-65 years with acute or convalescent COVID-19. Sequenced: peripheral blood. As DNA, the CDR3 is TGTGCCAGCAGCTCCGGACGGGGGATTGAAAAACTGTTTTTT. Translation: CASSSGRGIEKLFF.